A selection of T cell receptor beta chains follows, all from one sample in a study of CD8 T cells in ankylosing spondylitis. Each CDR3 protein is one row after TCRdb ran MiXCR on the 5' RACE reads. Seen here are fewer than 400,000 distinct CDR3 sequences, 20% to 25% observed once, and the top ten hold less than 20%. Material for sequencing was blood, either unsorted or a sorted T cell fraction (not recorded which). The origin of the receptors is a male donor with ankylosing spondylitis. Both conserved end residues are part of each CDR3. D genes are given only for firm matches. A clone size is listed for some rows: how often the clone was seen (once, few, many), or a class if it is expanded.

clone size,CDR3 length,V gene,D gene,J gene,CDR3 DNA,CDR3 protein
few,15,TRBV28,NA,TRBJ1-6,TGTGCCAGCAGTTTATGGGCGAGCGCTAATTCACCCCTCCACTTT,CASSLWASANSPLHF
NA,13,TRBV20-1,TRBD2,TRBJ2-1,TGCAGTGGGGGACTAGTAACGGACAATGAGCAGTTCTTC,CSGGLVTDNEQFF
many,14,TRBV3-1,NA,TRBJ1-4,TGTGCCAGCAGCCAAGCCCAGGGCAATGAAAAACTGTTTTTT,CASSQAQGNEKLFF
NA,15,TRBV20-1,TRBD1,TRBJ1-4,TGCAGTGCTACGGATTTCAGGGGGGGTAATGAAAAACTGTTTTTT,CSATDFRGGNEKLFF
NA,14,TRBV28,TRBD1,TRBJ1-6,TGTGCCAGCAGATTGGGACAGGATAATTCACCCCTCCACTTT,CASRLGQDNSPLHF
NA,15,TRBV7-2,TRBD2,TRBJ2-3,TGTGCCAGCAGCTTAGAAGCGGGAGTCTCAGATACGCAGTATTTT,CASSLEAGVSDTQYF
NA,13,TRBV7-2,TRBD1,TRBJ1-6,TGTGCCAGCAGCTCAGCAAACAGGGGTCCCCTCCACTTT,CASSSANRGPLHF
NA,14,TRBV5-5,NA,TRBJ1-2,TGTGCCAGCAGCATGACAGCGCCCGACTATGGCTACACCTTC,CASSMTAPDYGYTF
NA,13,TRBV6-1,NA,TRBJ1-1,TGTGCCAGCAGCTGGACGTTAGAAGGGGAAGCTTTCTTT,CASSWTLEGEAFF
few,14,TRBV30,NA,TRBJ2-1,TGTGCCTGGAGTGCGGGCTACTCCTACAATGAGCAGTTCTTC,CAWSAGYSYNEQFF
few,14,TRBV3-1,NA,TRBJ2-5,TGTGCCAGCAGCAACCGGGAGTACCAAGAGACCCAGTACTTC,CASSNREYQETQYF
NA,13,TRBV5-1,NA,TRBJ2-7,TGCGCCAGCAGCTTGCAGGCCTCCTACGAGCAGTACTTC,CASSLQASYEQYF
NA,19,TRBV6-2/TRBV6-3,NA,TRBJ1-6,TGTGCCAGCAGTCCACGCCCCCCGGACAGAACGTCGAGAAATTCACCCCTCCACTTT,CASSPRPPDRTSRNSPLHF
NA,14,TRBV12-3/TRBV12-4,NA,TRBJ1-4,TGTGCCAGCAGTTTGGACCTGACGGCTGAAAAACTGTTTTTT,CASSLDLTAEKLFF
NA,15,TRBV12-3/TRBV12-4,TRBD2,TRBJ2-1,TGTGCCAGCAGTCCCCCGGGTAGCGGGAATTATGAGCAGTTCTTC,CASSPPGSGNYEQFF
few,15,TRBV5-1,NA,TRBJ2-7,TGCGCCAGCAGCCCCCAGGAGGGGGCCTCCTACGAGCAGTACTTC,CASSPQEGASYEQYF
once,15,TRBV28,NA,TRBJ2-3,TGTGCCAGCAGTTCGATGAAACTCAGCACAGATACGCAGTATTTT,CASSSMKLSTDTQYF
NA,13,TRBV7-3,NA,TRBJ2-3,TGTGCCAGCAGCTTGTTAGGTCCAGATACGCAGTATTTT,CASSLLGPDTQYF
few,15,TRBV5-1,NA,TRBJ2-2,TGCGCCAGCAGCTTGCGCGGTATGAACACCGGGGAGCTGTTTTTT,CASSLRGMNTGELFF
few,14,TRBV7-9,NA,TRBJ1-4,TGTGCCAGCAGGACTTGGGCGGATAATGAAAAACTGTTTTTT,CASRTWADNEKLFF
few,15,TRBV18,TRBD1,TRBJ1-1,TGTGCCAGCTCACCACAAACAGGGGCTGACACTGAAGCTTTCTTT,CASSPQTGADTEAFF
NA,14,TRBV18,NA,TRBJ2-5,TGTGCCAGCTCACCACGAGGCAGTCAAGAGACCCAGTACTTC,CASSPRGSQETQYF
NA,19,TRBV20-1,TRBD2,TRBJ2-1,TGCAGTGCTAGAGATTTTAGCGGGAGGTCCTCAAGCTCCTACAATGAGCAGTTCTTC,CSARDFSGRSSSSYNEQFF
NA,16,TRBV7-9,NA,TRBJ1-4,TGTGCCAGCAGCTTAGGCAGGGTTTCAACTAATGAAAAACTGTTTTTT,CASSLGRVSTNEKLFF
few,19,TRBV20-1,TRBD2,TRBJ2-2,TGCAGTGCTAGAGATACGTCCTCCGAAGCGGGAGATCGTACCGGGGAGCTGTTTTTT,CSARDTSSEAGDRTGELFF
NA,15,TRBV12-3/TRBV12-4,NA,TRBJ2-1,TGTGCCAGCAGTTCCCCAGGGTTCGGGCTCAGTTGGCAGTTCTTC,CASSSPGFGLSWQFF
many,14,TRBV5-6,TRBD2,TRBJ2-3,TGTGCCAGCAGCTTGGGCGCGGGGGCAGATACGCAGTATTTT,CASSLGAGADTQYF
NA,14,TRBV2,NA,TRBJ2-1,TGTGCCACTTCGACTAGGCTCCCCCCAAATGAGCAGTTCTTC,CATSTRLPPNEQFF
NA,15,TRBV6-1,NA,TRBJ2-5,TGTGCCAGCAGTGTCGGACAGGGAGGGACAGAGACCCAGTACTTC,CASSVGQGGTETQYF
few,11,TRBV12-3/TRBV12-4,NA,TRBJ1-1,TGTGCCAGCAGTTCGACAGAGGGGGCTTTCTTT,CASSSTEGAFF
NA,14,TRBV20-1,TRBD1,TRBJ2-2,TGCAGTGCACGGACAGGGACGAACACCGGGGAGCTGTTTTTT,CSARTGTNTGELFF
NA,17,TRBV4-2,TRBD2,TRBJ2-2,TGTGCCAGCAGCCAAGTCGTGGCGGGACTACTTGCCGGGGAGCTGTTTTTT,CASSQVVAGLLAGELFF
NA,19,TRBV20-1,TRBD2,TRBJ2-1,TGCAGTGCCTACTCATGGGTGACTAGCGGGAGTTTCGTCGACAATGAGCAGTTCTTC,CSAYSWVTSGSFVDNEQFF
NA,16,TRBV27,TRBD1,TRBJ1-5,TGTGCCAGCAGCCCGGGACAGGGCCTTTACAATCAGCCCCAGCATTTT,CASSPGQGLYNQPQHF
NA,16,TRBV5-1,TRBD1,TRBJ2-2,TGCGCCAGCAGCTTGCAGGGGGCGTCCAACGCCGGGGAGCTGTTTTTT,CASSLQGASNAGELFF
many,13,TRBV3-1,TRBD2,TRBJ2-3,TGTGCCAGCAGCCCAGCGGGAGTAGATACGCAGTATTTT,CASSPAGVDTQYF
NA,15,TRBV20-1,TRBD1,TRBJ1-1,TGCAGTGCTAGATCTCTTAGACAGGGGAACACTGAAGCTTTCTTT,CSARSLRQGNTEAFF
NA,15,TRBV9,TRBD2,TRBJ2-3,TGTGCCAGCAGCGCCGCGGGACTAGTGGCAGATACGCAGTATTTT,CASSAAGLVADTQYF
few,15,TRBV6-1,NA,TRBJ1-5,TGTGCCAGCAGTGAGGGAGGGAATGGCAATCAGCCCCAGCATTTT,CASSEGGNGNQPQHF
NA,15,TRBV19,NA,TRBJ2-2,TGTGCCAGTAGAAATAGGCTGTCGATGGCCGGGGAGCTGTTTTTT,CASRNRLSMAGELFF